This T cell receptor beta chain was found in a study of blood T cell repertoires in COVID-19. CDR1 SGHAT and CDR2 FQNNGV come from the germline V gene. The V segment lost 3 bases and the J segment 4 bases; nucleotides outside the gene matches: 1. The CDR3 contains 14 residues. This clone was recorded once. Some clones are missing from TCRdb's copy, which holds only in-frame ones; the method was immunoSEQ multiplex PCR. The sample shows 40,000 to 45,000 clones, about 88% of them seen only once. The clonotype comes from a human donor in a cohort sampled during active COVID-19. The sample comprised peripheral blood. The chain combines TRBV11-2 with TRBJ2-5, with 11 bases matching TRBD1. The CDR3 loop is CASSLGQGGETQYF. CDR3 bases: TGTGCCAGCAGCTTGGGACAGGGGGGAGAGACCCAGTACTTC.